Listed below are T cell receptor beta chains from one sample, sequenced in a study of blood T cell repertoires in COVID-19. Assay: immunoSEQ multiplex PCR; the TCRdb copy retains only in-frame clones and omits some. The repertoire holds some 130,000 clones, with around 89% as singletons. Source material: peripheral blood. Receptor source: a man aged 55-75 years with COVID-19, enrolled during active disease. The CDR3 runs from the conserved cysteine through the conserved F or W. The D gene is left open where the match is weak. Rows give clone size only sometimes, using once, few, many, or a class for an expanded clone.

length,J,size,V,D,CDR3,DNA
13,TRBJ1-2,NA,TRBV7-2,NA,CASSTPGDYGYTF,TGTGCCAGCAGCACACCGGGGGACTATGGCTACACCTTC
15,TRBJ1-3,NA,TRBV6-2/TRBV6-3,TRBD1,CASSSRTGAGNTIYF,TGTGCCAGCAGTTCCAGGACAGGGGCTGGAAACACCATATATTTT
17,TRBJ1-6,once,TRBV10-1,NA,CASSVFQGIAYNSPLHF,TGCGCCAGCAGTGTGTTCCAGGGGATCGCCTATAATTCACCCCTCCACTTT
14,TRBJ1-1,NA,TRBV5-4,NA,CASSRGRDRLEAFF,TGTGCCAGCAGCAGAGGCAGGGATAGGCTTGAAGCTTTCTTT
14,TRBJ1-4,NA,TRBV19,NA,CASSIRETNEKLFF,TGTGCCAGTAGTATACGGGAGACTAATGAAAAACTGTTTTTT
12,TRBJ1-1,NA,TRBV25-1,TRBD1,CASRSGTGEAFF,TGTGCCAGCAGATCCGGGACAGGGGAAGCTTTCTTT
13,TRBJ1-2,few,TRBV3-1/TRBV3-2,TRBD1,CASSPRQGNGYTF,TGTGCCAGCAGCCCCCGACAGGGCAATGGCTACACCTTC
15,TRBJ1-6,NA,TRBV5-1,NA,CASSLIRGRDSPLHF,TGCGCCAGCAGCTTGATCAGGGGACGTGATTCACCCCTCCACTTT
15,TRBJ1-5,NA,TRBV7-6,NA,CASSAGHSGNQPQHF,TGTGCCAGCAGCGCCGGACATTCAGGCAATCAGCCCCAGCATTTT
15,TRBJ1-6,NA,TRBV2,TRBD1,CASFQGAYGNSPLHF,TGTGCCAGCTTTCAGGGGGCCTATGGTAATTCACCCCTCCACTTT
14,TRBJ1-1,NA,TRBV5-1,NA,CASRDGFGGTEAFF,TGCGCCAGCAGAGATGGGTTCGGCGGCACTGAAGCTTTCTTT
18,TRBJ2-1,NA,TRBV5-1,TRBD2,CASSSSGGAGSSYNEQFF,TGCGCCAGCAGCTCTAGCGGGGGGGCCGGGAGCTCCTACAATGAGCAGTTCTTC
15,TRBJ2-3,NA,TRBV18,TRBD2,CASSPPAGGSDTQYF,TGTGCCAGCTCACCACCGGCGGGGGGCTCGGATACGCAGTATTTT
15,TRBJ1-2,NA,TRBV28,NA,CASSPRDLWAYGYTF,TGTGCCAGCAGCCCTCGGGATCTTTGGGCCTATGGCTACACCTTC
12,TRBJ1-5,NA,TRBV2,NA,CASSEGAQPQHF,TGTGCCAGCAGTGAAGGGGCTCAGCCCCAGCATTTT
14,TRBJ1-2,NA,TRBV5-5,TRBD1,CASSWGQSNYGYTF,TGTGCCAGCAGCTGGGGACAGTCCAACTATGGCTACACCTTC
16,TRBJ1-1,NA,TRBV7-3,NA,CASSFTLQGIKSEAFF,TGTGCCAGCAGCTTTACCCTCCAGGGGATAAAATCTGAAGCTTTCTTT
12,TRBJ1-1,NA,TRBV15,TRBD1,CATSLDRLEAFF,TGTGCCACCAGTTTGGACAGGTTAGAAGCTTTCTTT
16,TRBJ1-3,NA,TRBV30,NA,CAWSVRGGPSGNTIYF,TGTGCCTGGAGTGTACGGGGGGGTCCCTCTGGAAACACCATATATTTT
15,TRBJ1-2,few,TRBV19,NA,CASSGDRRLNYGYTF,TGTGCCAGTAGTGGAGACAGGCGATTAAACTATGGCTACACCTTC
12,TRBJ1-5,few,TRBV28,NA,CASSSQRRAQHF,TGTGCCAGCAGTTCCCAAAGGAGGGCCCAGCATTTT
16,TRBJ1-2,NA,TRBV5-6,TRBD1,CASSRKDRGVGYGYTF,TGTGCCAGCAGCCGGAAGGACAGGGGAGTAGGCTATGGCTACACCTTC
14,TRBJ1-2,NA,TRBV7-3,NA,CASSPSRGSYGYTF,TGTGCCAGCAGCCCCTCTAGGGGGTCGTATGGCTACACCTTC
13,TRBJ1-1,NA,TRBV7-8,NA,CASSLESMTEAFF,TGTGCCAGCAGCTTAGAATCAATGACTGAAGCTTTCTTT
13,TRBJ2-1,once,TRBV7-6,NA,CASSSGLVREQFF,TGTGCCAGCAGCTCAGGGTTAGTAAGGGAGCAGTTCTTC
15,TRBJ1-6,NA,TRBV20-1,NA,CSASDGMELNSPLHF,TGCAGTGCTAGTGACGGGATGGAACTTAATTCACCCCTCCACTTT
14,TRBJ2-1,NA,TRBV4-3,TRBD1,CASSQGTGGSEQFF,TGCGCCAGCAGCCAAGGAACAGGGGGCAGTGAGCAGTTCTTC
14,TRBJ2-1,NA,TRBV7-3,TRBD1,CASSLDRADNEQFF,TGTGCCAGCAGCTTAGACAGGGCAGACAATGAGCAGTTCTTC
12,TRBJ2-5,NA,TRBV29-1,NA,CSVGRGQETQYF,TGCAGCGTTGGCAGGGGACAAGAGACCCAGTACTTC
15,TRBJ2-5,NA,TRBV6-5,NA,CASTPTLASGETQYF,TGTGCCAGCACCCCCACCCTGGCAAGCGGAGAGACCCAGTACTTC
14,TRBJ2-1,NA,TRBV30,NA,CAWMTQFGYNEQFF,TGTGCCTGGATGACCCAGTTCGGGTACAATGAGCAGTTCTTC
14,TRBJ2-3,NA,TRBV25-1,NA,CASSRQITGDTQYF,TGTGCCAGCAGCCGACAAATAACAGGTGATACGCAGTATTTT
13,TRBJ2-1,NA,TRBV4-1,NA,CASSQDFNNEQFF,TGCGCCAGCAGCCAAGATTTCAACAATGAGCAGTTCTTC
14,TRBJ1-1,NA,TRBV30,TRBD1,CAWSSGQGNTEAFF,TGTGCCTGGAGTAGCGGACAGGGCAACACTGAAGCTTTCTTT
16,TRBJ1-6,once,TRBV4-3,NA,CASSQEGGGQNSPLHF,TGCGCCAGCAGCCAAGAAGGGGGAGGGCAGAATTCACCCCTCCACTTT